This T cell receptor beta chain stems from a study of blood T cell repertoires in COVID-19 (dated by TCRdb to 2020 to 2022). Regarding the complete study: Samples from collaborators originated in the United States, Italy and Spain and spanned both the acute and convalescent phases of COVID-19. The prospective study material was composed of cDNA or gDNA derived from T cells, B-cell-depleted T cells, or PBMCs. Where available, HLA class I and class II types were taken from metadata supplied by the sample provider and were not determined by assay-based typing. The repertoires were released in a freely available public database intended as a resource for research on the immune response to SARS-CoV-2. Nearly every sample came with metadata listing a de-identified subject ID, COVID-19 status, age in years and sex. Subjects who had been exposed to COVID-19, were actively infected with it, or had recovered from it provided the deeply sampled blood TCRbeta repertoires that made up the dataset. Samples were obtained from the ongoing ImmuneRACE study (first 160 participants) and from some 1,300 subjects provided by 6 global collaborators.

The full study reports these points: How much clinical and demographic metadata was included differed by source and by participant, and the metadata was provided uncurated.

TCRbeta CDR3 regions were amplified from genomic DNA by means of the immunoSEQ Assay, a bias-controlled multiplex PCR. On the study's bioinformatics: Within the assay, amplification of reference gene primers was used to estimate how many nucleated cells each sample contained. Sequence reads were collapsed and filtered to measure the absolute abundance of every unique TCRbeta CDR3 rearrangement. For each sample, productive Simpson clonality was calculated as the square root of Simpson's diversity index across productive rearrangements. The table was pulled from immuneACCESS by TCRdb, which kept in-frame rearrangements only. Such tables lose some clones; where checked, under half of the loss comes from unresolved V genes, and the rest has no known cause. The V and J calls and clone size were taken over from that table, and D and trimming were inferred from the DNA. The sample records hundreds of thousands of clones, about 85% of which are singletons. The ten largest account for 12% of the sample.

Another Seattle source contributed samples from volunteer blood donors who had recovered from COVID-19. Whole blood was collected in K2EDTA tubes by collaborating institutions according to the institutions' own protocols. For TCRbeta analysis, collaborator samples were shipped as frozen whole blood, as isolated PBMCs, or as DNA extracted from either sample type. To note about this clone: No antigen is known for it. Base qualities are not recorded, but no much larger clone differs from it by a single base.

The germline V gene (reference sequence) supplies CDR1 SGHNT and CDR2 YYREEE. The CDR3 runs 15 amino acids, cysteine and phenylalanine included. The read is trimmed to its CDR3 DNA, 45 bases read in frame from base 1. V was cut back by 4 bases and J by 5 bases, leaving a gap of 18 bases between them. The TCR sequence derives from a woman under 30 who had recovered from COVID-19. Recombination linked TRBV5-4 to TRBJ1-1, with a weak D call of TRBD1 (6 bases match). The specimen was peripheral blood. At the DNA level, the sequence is TGTGCCAGCAGCCCCCGGGGGGGGGCGAATACTGAAGCTTTCTTT. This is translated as CASSPRGGANTEAFF. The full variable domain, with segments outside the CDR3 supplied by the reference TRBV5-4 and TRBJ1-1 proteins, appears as ETGVTQSPTHLIKTRGQQVTLRCSSQSGHNTVSWYQQALGQGPQFIFQYYREEENGRGNFPPRFSGLQFPNYSSELNVNALELDDSALYLCASSPRGGANTEAFFGQGTRLTVV.